This TCR beta chain is drawn from a study of cytomegalovirus exposure and HLA in healthy donors. Study background: Approximately 190 million T cells yielded fewer than 120 million unique TCR beta sequences in earlier analysis.

Findings of the study overall: A later analysis showed that HLA-associated TCR beta chains had undergone more clonal expansion than equally common others.

V shed 1 base and J shed 0 bases, with 13 bases lying between them. The CDR3 contains 17 residues. Germline V CDR1 and CDR2: SEHNR, FQNEAQ (reference sequence). Comment on this clone: Its antigen is as yet unknown.

Healthy individuals who donated bone marrow served as the donors. Use of 60 Vbeta and 13 Jbeta primers characterized the PCR. Sequencing used immunoSEQ multiplex PCR; TCRdb keeps in-frame clones, though not all of them. The data hold approximately 150,000 clones, with roughly four fifths observed a single time. This receptor was identified in a woman between 40 and 50 years old in good health and CMV-seronegative. This chain uses TRBV7-9 with TRBJ1-5; a possible D gene is TRBD1 (6 bases). The sequencing sample was made of PBMCs. The CDR3 sequence is CASSLGQGLVSNQPQHF. The CDR3 region has the DNA TGTGCCAGCAGCTTAGGTCAGGGGCTGGTTAGCAATCAGCCCCAGCATTTT.